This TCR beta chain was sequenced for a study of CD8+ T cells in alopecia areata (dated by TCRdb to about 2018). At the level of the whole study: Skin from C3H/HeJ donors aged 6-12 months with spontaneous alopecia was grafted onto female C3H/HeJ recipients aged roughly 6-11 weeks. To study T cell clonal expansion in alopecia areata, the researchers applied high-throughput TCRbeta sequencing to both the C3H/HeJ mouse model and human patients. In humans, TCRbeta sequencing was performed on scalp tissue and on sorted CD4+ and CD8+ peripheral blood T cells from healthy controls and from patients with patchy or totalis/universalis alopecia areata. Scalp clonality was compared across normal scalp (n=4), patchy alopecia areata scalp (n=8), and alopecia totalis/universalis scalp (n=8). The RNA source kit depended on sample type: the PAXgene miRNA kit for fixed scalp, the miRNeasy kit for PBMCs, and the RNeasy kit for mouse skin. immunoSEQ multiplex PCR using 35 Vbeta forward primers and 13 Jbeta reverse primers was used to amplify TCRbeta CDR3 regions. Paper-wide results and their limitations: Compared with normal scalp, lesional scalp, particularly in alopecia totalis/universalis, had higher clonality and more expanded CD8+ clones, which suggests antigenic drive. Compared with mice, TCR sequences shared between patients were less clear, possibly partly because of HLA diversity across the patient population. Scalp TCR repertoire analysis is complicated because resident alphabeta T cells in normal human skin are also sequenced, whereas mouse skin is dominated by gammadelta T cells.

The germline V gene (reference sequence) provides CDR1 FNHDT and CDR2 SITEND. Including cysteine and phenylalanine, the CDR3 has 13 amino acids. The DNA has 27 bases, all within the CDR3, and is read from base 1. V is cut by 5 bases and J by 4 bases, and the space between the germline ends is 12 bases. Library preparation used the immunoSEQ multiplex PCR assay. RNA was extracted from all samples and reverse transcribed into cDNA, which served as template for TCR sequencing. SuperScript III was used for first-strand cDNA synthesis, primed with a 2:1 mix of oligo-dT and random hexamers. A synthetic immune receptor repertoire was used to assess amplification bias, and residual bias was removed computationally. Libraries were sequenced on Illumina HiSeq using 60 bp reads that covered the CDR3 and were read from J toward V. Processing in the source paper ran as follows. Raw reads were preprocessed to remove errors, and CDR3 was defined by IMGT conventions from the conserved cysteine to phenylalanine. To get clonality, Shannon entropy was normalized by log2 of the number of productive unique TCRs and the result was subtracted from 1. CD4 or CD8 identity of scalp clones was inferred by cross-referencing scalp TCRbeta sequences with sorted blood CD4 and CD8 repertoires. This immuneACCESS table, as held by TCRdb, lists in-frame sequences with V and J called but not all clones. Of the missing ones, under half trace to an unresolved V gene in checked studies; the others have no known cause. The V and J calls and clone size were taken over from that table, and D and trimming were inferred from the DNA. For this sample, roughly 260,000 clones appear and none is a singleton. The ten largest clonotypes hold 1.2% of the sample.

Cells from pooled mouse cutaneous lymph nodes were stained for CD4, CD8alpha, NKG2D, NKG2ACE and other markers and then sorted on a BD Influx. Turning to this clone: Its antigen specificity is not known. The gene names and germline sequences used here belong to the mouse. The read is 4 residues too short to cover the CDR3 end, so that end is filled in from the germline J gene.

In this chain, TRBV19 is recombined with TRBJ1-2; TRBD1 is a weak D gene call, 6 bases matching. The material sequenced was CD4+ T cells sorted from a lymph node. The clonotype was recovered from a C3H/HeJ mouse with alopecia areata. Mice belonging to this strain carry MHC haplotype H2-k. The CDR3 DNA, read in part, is TGTGCCAGCAGCCCCGGGACAATCTCC. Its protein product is CASSPGTIS. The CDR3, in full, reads CASSPGTISDYTF.